The entry that follows covers one T cell receptor beta chain sequence. Antigen specificity is unknown. TCRdb's copy holds only in-frame clones and misses some; the assay was immunoSEQ multiplex PCR. Here the sample spans about 25,000 clones, roughly 95% being singletons. The germline gives CDR1 SGHAT, CDR2 FQDESV (reference sequence). J gave up 16 bases and V 2 bases, and 6 bases lay outside the gene matches. There are 13 residues in the CDR3. These data are taken from a study of B cell selection in AIRE deficiency. Whole-study results and caveats: Healthy donors alone shared 31.6% of around 3,700 Treg sequences; patients alone about 9.1%.

The sorted conventional CD4 T cells were gated as CD4+CD127+. This sequence joins TRBV11-1 and TRBJ2-1, with 12 bases matching TRBD2. This receptor was taken from a human donor in good health. The sequenced material came from CD4+CD127+ conventional T cells sorted from PBMCs. The DNA of the CDR3 is TGTGCCAGCAGCTTAAGAACTAGCGGGAGGTCTTTCTTC. This sequence encodes CASSLRTSGRSFF.